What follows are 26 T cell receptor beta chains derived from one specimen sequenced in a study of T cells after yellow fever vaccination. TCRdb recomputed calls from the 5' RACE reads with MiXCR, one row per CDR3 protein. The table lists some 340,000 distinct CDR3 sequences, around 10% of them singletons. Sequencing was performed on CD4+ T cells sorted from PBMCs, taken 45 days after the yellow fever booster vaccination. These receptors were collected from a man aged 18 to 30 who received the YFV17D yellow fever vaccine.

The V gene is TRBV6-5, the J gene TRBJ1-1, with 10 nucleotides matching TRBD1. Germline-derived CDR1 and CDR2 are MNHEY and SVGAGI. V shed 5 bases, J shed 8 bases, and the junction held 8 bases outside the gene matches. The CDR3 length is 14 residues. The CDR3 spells CASSRDRGFGEAFF. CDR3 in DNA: TGTGCCAGCAGTCGGGACAGGGGCTTCGGCGAAGCTTTCTTT.

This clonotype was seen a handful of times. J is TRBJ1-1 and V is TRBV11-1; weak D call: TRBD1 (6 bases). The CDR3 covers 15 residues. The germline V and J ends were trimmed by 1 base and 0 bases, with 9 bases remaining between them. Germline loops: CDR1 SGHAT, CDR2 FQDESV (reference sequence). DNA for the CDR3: TGTGCCAGCAGCTTAGAGGACAGCTTGAACACTGAAGCTTTCTTT. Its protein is CASSLEDSLNTEAFF.

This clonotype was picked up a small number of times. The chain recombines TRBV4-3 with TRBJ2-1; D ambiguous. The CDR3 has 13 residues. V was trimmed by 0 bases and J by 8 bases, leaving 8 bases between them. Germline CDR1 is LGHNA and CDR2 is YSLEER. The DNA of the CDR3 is TGCGCCAGCAGCCAAGATAGGGTCGATGAGCAGTTCTTC. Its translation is CASSQDRVDEQFF.

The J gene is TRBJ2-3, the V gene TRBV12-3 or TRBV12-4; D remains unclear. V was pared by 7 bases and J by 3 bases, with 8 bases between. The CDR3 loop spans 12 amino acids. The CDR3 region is CASNGLTDTQYF. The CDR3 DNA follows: TGTGCCAGCAACGGGTTAACAGATACGCAGTATTTT.

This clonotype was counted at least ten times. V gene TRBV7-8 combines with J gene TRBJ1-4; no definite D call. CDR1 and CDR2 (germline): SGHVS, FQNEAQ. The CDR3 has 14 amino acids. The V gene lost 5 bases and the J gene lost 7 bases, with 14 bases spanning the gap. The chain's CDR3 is CASSLDRGFEKLFF. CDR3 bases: TGTGCCAGCAGCCTGGATAGAGGGTTTGAAAAACTGTTTTTT. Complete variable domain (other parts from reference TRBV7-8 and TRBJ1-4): GAGVSQSPRYKVAKRGQDVALRCDPISGHVSLFWYQQALGQGPEFLTYFQNEAQLDKSGLPSDRFFAERPEGSVSTLKIQRTQQEDSAVYLCASSLDRGFEKLFFGSGTQLSVL.

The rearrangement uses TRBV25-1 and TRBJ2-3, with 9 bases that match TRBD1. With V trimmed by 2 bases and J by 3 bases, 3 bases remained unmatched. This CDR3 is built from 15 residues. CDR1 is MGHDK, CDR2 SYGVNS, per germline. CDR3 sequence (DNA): TGTGCCAGCAGTGAACACAGGGGGCCTACAGATACGCAGTATTTT. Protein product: CASSEHRGPTDTQYF.

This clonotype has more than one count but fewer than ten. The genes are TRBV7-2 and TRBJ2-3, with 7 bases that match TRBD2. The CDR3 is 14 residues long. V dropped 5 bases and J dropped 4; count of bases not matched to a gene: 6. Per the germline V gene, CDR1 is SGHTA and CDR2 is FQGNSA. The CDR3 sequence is CASSPRLAADTQYF. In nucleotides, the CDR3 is TGTGCCAGCAGCCCCCGACTAGCAGCAGATACGCAGTATTTT.

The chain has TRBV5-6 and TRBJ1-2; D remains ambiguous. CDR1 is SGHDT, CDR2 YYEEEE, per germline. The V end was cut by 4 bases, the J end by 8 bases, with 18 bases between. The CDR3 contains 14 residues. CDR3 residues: CASSPGFANRGYTF. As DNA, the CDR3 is TGTGCCAGCAGCCCGGGCTTCGCAAATAGGGGCTACACCTTC.

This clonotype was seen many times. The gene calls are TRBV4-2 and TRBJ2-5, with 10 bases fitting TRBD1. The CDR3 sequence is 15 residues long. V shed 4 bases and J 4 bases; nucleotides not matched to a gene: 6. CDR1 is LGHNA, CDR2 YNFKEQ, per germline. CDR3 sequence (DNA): TGTGCCAGCAGCCCGTCCCGGGACAGGGGAGAGACCCAGTACTTC. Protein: CASSPSRDRGETQYF.

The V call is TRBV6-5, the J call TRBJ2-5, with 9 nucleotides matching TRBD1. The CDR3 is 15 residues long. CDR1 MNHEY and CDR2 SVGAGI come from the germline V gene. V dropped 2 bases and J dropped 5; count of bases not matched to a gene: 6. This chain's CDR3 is CASSYGTGSRETQYF. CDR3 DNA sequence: TGTGCCAGCAGTTACGGGACAGGGTCACGGGAGACCCAGTACTTC.

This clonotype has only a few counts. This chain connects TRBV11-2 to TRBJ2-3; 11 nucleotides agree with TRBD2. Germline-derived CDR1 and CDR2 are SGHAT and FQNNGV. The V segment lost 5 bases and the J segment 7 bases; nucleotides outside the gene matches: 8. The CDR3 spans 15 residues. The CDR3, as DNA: TGTGCCAGCAGCACCTTAGCGGGGGGGCCGAATACGCAGTATTTT. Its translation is CASSTLAGGPNTQYF. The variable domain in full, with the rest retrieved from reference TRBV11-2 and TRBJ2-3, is EAGVAQSPRYKIIEKRQSVAFWCNPISGHATLYWYQQILGQGPKLLIQFQNNGVVDDSQLPKDRFSAERLKGVDSTLKIQPAKLEDSAVYLCASSTLAGGPNTQYFGPGTRLTVL.

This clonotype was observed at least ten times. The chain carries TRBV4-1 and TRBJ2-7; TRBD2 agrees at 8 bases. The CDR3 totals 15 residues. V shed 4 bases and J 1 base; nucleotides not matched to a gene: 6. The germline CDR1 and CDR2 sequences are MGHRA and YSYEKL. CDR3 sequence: CASSRAGGSSYEQYF. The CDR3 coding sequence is TGCGCCAGCAGCCGGGCGGGGGGTTCTTCCTACGAGCAGTACTTC.

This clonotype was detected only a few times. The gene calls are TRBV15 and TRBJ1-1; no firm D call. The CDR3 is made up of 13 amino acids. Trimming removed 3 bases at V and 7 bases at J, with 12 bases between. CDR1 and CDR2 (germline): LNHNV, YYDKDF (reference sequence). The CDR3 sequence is CATSSAPAVEAFF. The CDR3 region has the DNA TGTGCCACCAGCAGTGCCCCGGCGGTTGAAGCTTTCTTT. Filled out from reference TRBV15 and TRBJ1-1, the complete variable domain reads DAMVIQNPRYQVTQFGKPVTLSCSQTLNHNVMYWYQQKSSQAPKLLFHYYDKDFNNEADTPDNFQSRRPNTSFCFLDIRSPGLGDTAMYLCATSSAPAVEAFFGQGTRLTVV.

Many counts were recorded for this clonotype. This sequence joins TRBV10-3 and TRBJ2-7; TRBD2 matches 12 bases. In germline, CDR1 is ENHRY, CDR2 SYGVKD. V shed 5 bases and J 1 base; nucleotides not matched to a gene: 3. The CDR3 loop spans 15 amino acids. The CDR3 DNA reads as TGTGCCATCAGTACTAGCGGGGGGCAGTCCTACGAGCAGTACTTC. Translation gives CAISTSGGQSYEQYF.

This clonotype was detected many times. CDR3 bases: TGTGCCAGCAGCTTAGGACTCCTCAACTCCGGCGAGACCCAGTACTTC. It is translated as CASSLGLLNSGETQYF. The chain carries TRBV7-9 and TRBJ2-5; no clear D gene. Germline V gene data show CDR1 as SEHNR and CDR2 as FQNEAQ (reference sequence). The CDR3 has 16 amino acids. The germline V and J ends were trimmed by 1 base and 5 bases, with 17 bases remaining between them.

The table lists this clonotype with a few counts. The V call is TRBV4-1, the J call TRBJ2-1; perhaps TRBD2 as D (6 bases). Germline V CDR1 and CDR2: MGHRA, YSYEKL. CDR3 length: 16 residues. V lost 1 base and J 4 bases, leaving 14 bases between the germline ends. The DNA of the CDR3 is TGCGCCAGCAGCCAAGGAGGTAAGGGGAGGTACAATGAGCAGTTCTTC. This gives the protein CASSQGGKGRYNEQFF.

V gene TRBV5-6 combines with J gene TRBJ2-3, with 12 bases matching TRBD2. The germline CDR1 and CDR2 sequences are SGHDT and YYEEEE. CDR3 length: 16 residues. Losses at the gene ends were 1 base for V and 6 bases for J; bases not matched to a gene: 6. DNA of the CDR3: TGTGCCAGCAGCTTGCCTAGCGGGGGGGCCATGGATACGCAGTATTTT. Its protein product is CASSLPSGGAMDTQYF.

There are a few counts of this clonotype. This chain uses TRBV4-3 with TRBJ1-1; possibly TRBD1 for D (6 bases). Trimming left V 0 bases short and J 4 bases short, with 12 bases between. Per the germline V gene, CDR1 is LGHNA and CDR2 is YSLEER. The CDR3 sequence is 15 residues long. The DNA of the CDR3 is TGCGCCAGCAGCCAAGATCTCAGGGGACCCACTGAAGCTTTCTTT. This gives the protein CASSQDLRGPTEAFF.

CDR3 sequence reads: CASSQGAGDNEKLFF. CDR3 DNA: TGCGCCAGCAGCCAAGGCGCAGGCGATAATGAAAAACTGTTTTTT. The rearrangement uses TRBV4-3 and TRBJ1-4; D is ambiguous. The CDR3 sequence is 15 residues long. Germline loops: CDR1 LGHNA, CDR2 YSLEER. With 1 base removed from V and 4 bases from J, the gap between germline ends came to 10 bases.

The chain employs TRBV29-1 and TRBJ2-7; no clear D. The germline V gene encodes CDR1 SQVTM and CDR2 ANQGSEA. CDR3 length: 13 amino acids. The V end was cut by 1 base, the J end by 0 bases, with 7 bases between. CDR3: CSVEGGVSYEQYF. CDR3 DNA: TGCAGCGTTGAAGGTGGGGTCTCCTACGAGCAGTACTTC.

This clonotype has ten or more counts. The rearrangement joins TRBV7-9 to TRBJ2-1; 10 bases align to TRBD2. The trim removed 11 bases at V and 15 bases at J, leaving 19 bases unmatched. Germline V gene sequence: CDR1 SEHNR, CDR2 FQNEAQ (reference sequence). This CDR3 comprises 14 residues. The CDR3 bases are TGTGCCTGGGAGAACCTAGCGGGGGTCTTAGGTCTGTTCTTC. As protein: CAWENLAGVLGLFF.

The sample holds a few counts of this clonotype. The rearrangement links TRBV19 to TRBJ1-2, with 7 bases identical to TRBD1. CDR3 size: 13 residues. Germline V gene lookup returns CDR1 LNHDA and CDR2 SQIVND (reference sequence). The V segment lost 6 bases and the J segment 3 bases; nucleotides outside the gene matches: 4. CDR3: CASSRQGHYGYTF. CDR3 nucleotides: TGTGCCAGTAGCCGACAGGGTCACTATGGCTACACCTTC.

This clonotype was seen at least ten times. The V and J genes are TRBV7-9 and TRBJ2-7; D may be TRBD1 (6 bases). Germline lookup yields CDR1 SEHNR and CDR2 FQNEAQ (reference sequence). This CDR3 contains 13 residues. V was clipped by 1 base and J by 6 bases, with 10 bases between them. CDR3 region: CASSLDTGTEQYF. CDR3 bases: TGTGCCAGCAGCTTAGATACAGGGACCGAGCAGTACTTC.

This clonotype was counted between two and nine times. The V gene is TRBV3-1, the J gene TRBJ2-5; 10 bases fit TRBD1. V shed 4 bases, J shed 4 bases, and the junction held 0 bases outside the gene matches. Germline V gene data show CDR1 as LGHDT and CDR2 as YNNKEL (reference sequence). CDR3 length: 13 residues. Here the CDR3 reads CASSRTGGETQYF. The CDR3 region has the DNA TGTGCCAGCAGCCGGACAGGGGGAGAGACCCAGTACTTC.

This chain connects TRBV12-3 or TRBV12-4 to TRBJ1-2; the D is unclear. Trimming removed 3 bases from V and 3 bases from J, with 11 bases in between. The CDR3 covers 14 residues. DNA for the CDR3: TGTGCCAGCAGTTTTCTCGGGCAGTACTATGGCTACACCTTC. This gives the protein CASSFLGQYYGYTF.

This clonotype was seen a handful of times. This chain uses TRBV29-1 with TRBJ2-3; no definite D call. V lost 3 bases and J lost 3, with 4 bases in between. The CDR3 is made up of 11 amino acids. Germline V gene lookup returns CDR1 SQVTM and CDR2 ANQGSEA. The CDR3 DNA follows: TGCAGCGTTGAGGATACAGATACGCAGTATTTT. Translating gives CSVEDTDTQYF.